The 21 T cell receptor beta chains below were found in one sample sequenced in a study of radiotherapy plus CTLA-4 blockade in lung cancer. Here immunoSEQ multiplex PCR was the method, and the copy in TCRdb shows in-frame clones only, minus some. The sample has approximately 98,000 clones, 82% seen once; the top ten hold around 3.7%. The specimen was peripheral blood, collected from a patient treated with radiotherapy plus ipilimumab. These receptors were taken from a human donor with non-small cell lung cancer who had a partial response to radiotherapy plus ipilimumab.

The chain couples TRBV19 to TRBJ1-1; TRBD1 matches 9 bases. This CDR3 comprises 15 residues. V was clipped by 5 bases and J by 3 bases; unmatched bases: 7. Germline values: CDR1 LNHDA, CDR2 SQIVND (reference sequence). CDR3 protein: CASSPGQGRHTEAFF. The CDR3, as DNA: TGTGCCAGTAGTCCGGGACAGGGTAGACACACTGAAGCTTTCTTT.

The chain combines TRBV10-2 with TRBJ1-4, with 9 bases that match TRBD1. V lost 6 bases, J lost 3 bases, and 8 bases stayed unmatched. Germline V gene lookup returns CDR1 WSHSY and CDR2 SAAADI. This CDR3 is built from 16 residues. CDR3 residues: CASRDTGGPANEKLFF. CDR3 nucleotide sequence: TGCGCCAGCAGAGATACAGGGGGCCCGGCTAATGAAAAACTGTTTTTT.

This clone was detected a few times. This CDR3 is CASSPGTSGSNEQFF. The CDR3 bases are TGTGCCAGTAGTCCTGGGACTAGCGGGAGTAATGAGCAGTTCTTC. V and J are TRBV19 and TRBJ2-1; 14 bases match TRBD2. Germline-derived CDR1 and CDR2 are LNHDA and SQIVND (reference sequence). With 5 bases clipped from V and 7 bases from J, the junction kept 4 bases outside the gene matches. This CDR3 has 15 residues.

V gene TRBV7-2 combines with J gene TRBJ2-1; D is possibly TRBD2 (5 bases). Germline CDR1 is SGHTA and CDR2 is FQGNSA. The V end was cut by 5 bases, the J end by 5 bases, with 16 bases between. The CDR3 is 15 amino acids. Written as DNA, the CDR3 is TGTGCCAGCAGCCCCCCCGGCGGGCCACACAATGAGCAGTTCTTC. It is translated as CASSPPGGPHNEQFF.

This clone appeared a few times. This chain joins TRBV5-4 and TRBJ2-1; tentative D call: TRBD2 (6 bases). Trimming cost V 5 bases and J 6 bases, with 21 bases left between them. The germline gives CDR1 SGHNT, CDR2 YYREEE (reference sequence). The CDR3 totals 16 residues. Written as DNA, the CDR3 is TGTGCCAGCAGTCCTAGAGAGGGAGGCCCCTTCAATGAGCAGTTCTTC. Protein product: CASSPREGGPFNEQFF.

This sequence joins TRBV7-2 and TRBJ2-5; unclear D gene. CDR3 length equals 14 residues. V was cut by 0 bases and J by 5 bases, with 10 bases left in between. Germline CDR1 reads SGHTA; CDR2 reads FQGNSA. CDR3 amino acids: CASSLALLPETQYF. For the CDR3, the DNA is TGTGCCAGCAGCTTAGCGCTACTCCCCGAGACCCAGTACTTC.

The chain combines TRBV5-1 with TRBJ1-1; TRBD1 is a possible D gene (6 bases). Between the trimmed V and J ends, which lost 6 bases and 0 bases, there was a span of 18 bases. The germline CDR1 and CDR2 sequences are SGHRS and YFSETQ. The CDR3 extends over 16 amino acids. The CDR3 sequence: CASTLAGVQMNTEAFF. CDR3 nucleotide sequence: TGCGCCAGCACCCTTGCAGGGGTGCAAATGAACACTGAAGCTTTCTTT.

The chain is built from TRBV5-8 and TRBJ2-5, with D possibly TRBD1 on 5 matching bases. CDR1 is SGHTS, CDR2 YDEGEE, per germline. The V gene lost 0 bases and the J gene lost 13 bases, with 16 bases spanning the gap. CDR3 length: 13 residues. The CDR3 nucleotides are TGTGCCAGCAGCTTGGCCATGGGGCCTCCCGGGTACTTC. Protein sequence: CASSLAMGPPGYF.

Turning to this clone: In the same sample, other DNA sequences code for this CDR3. This chain joins TRBV5-5 and TRBJ1-1, with 7 bases matching TRBD1. J gave up 2 bases and V 4 bases, and 8 bases lay outside the gene matches. The CDR3 contains 15 residues. CDR1 is SGHKS, CDR2 YYEKEE, per germline (reference sequence). In DNA, the CDR3 is TGTGCCAGCAGCCCTCGAACAGGGGTCAACACTGAAGCTTTCTTT. Protein product: CASSPRTGVNTEAFF.

The chain recombines TRBV6-1 with TRBJ1-1; tentative D call: TRBD1 (6 bases). This CDR3 spans 14 amino acids. The germline V gene has CDR1 MNHNS and CDR2 SASEGT. Trimming took 5 bases from V and 1 from J, leaving 11 bases between them. The CDR3 coding sequence is TGTGCCAGCAGTCGCGACAGGCAGAACACTGAAGCTTTCTTT. Encoded protein: CASSRDRQNTEAFF.

The chain carries TRBV9 and TRBJ1-4, with 8 bases that match TRBD1. The CDR3 has 17 amino acids. Germline values: CDR1 SGDLS, CDR2 YYNGEE. Losses at the gene ends were 0 bases for V and 3 bases for J; bases not matched to a gene: 7. CDR3 loop: CASSVEAGGRPNEKLFF. The CDR3 DNA sequence: TGTGCCAGCAGCGTAGAGGCAGGGGGCCGCCCTAATGAAAAACTGTTTTTT.

This chain joins TRBV19 and TRBJ2-3; TRBD2 aligns across 11 bases. This CDR3 contains 16 residues. V shed 5 bases and J 0 bases; nucleotides not matched to a gene: 4. Germline CDR1 is LNHDA and CDR2 is SQIVND (reference sequence). The CDR3 sequence is CASSSLAGGSTDTQYF. CDR3 sequence (DNA): TGTGCCAGTAGTTCATTAGCGGGAGGGAGCACAGATACGCAGTATTTT. Full variable domain (outside the CDR3, taken from reference TRBV19 and TRBJ2-3): DGGITQSPKYLFRKEGQNVTLSCEQNLNHDAMYWYRQDPGQGLRLIYYSQIVNDFQKGDIAEGYSVSREKKESFPLTVTSAQKNPTAFYLCASSSLAGGSTDTQYFGPGTRLTVL.

CDR3 coding DNA: TGCGCCAGCAGCCAAGAGAGTCAGGGTAGGACCTACGAGCAGTACTTC. This encodes CASSQESQGRTYEQYF. V usage is TRBV4-1 and J usage is TRBJ2-7; a weak D match, TRBD1 (5 bases). Looked up from germline, CDR1 is MGHRA and CDR2 is YSYEKL. This CDR3 has 16 residues. V was clipped by 0 bases and J by 2 bases, with 14 bases between them.

This rearrangement joins TRBV18 to TRBJ2-1, with D maybe TRBD1 (5 bases). Germline V gene data show CDR1 as KGHSH and CDR2 as LQKENI. The CDR3 contains 14 residues. Trimming took 4 bases from V and 5 from J, leaving 12 bases between them. The CDR3 DNA reads as TGTGCCAGCTCACGATCAGGGAACAACAATGAGCAGTTCTTC. Its protein product is CASSRSGNNNEQFF.

The rearrangement uses TRBV19 and TRBJ2-7, with 9 bases fitting TRBD1. This CDR3 has 14 amino acids. The V and J ends lost 5 bases and 6 bases, in that order; junction bases with no gene match: 8. Per germline, CDR1 LNHDA and CDR2 SQIVND (reference sequence). CDR3 nucleotides: TGTGCCAGTAGTCCGTACAGGGGGCAGTTCGAGCAGTACTTC. Translated, it gives CASSPYRGQFEQYF.

This rearrangement joins TRBV7-3 to TRBJ2-1, with 9 bases fitting TRBD1. Germline V gene lookup returns CDR1 SGHTA and CDR2 FQGTGA. CDR3 length: 14 residues. J was trimmed by 7 bases and V by 2 bases; bases with no gene match: 3. The CDR3 DNA follows: TGTGCCAGCAGCTTAGTGGACAGGGGTAATGAGCAGTTCTTC. Its translation is CASSLVDRGNEQFF.

The chain links TRBV29-1 to TRBJ2-3; D is possibly TRBD2 (6 bases). The CDR3 is 15 amino acids. Trimming stripped 3 bases from V and 2 bases from J, with 15 bases between. CDR1 and CDR2 (germline): SQVTM, ANQGSEA. CDR3 loop: CSVEWEDQSTDTQYF. In nucleotides, the CDR3 is TGCAGCGTTGAGTGGGAGGACCAATCCACAGATACGCAGTATTTT.

The chain carries TRBV27 and TRBJ1-3; 8 positions agree with TRBD1. Germline CDR1 and CDR2: MNHEY and SMNVEV (reference sequence). The V and J ends lost 4 bases and 0 bases, in that order; junction bases with no gene match: 2. The CDR3 runs to 15 residues. The CDR3 loop is CASSSGTGSGNTIYF. In nucleotides, the CDR3 is TGTGCCAGCAGTTCAGGGACAGGCTCTGGAAACACCATATATTTT.

This chain connects TRBV11-3 to TRBJ2-3; TRBD2 is a possible D gene (5 bases). The CDR3 totals 15 residues. Germline V lookup: CDR1 SGHNT, CDR2 YENEEA. The germline V and J ends were trimmed by 0 bases and 2 bases, with 9 bases remaining between them. CDR3 sequence reads: CASSLDPGSTDTQYF. The CDR3 nucleotides read TGTGCCAGCAGCTTAGATCCGGGATCCACAGATACGCAGTATTTT. Full variable domain (rest looked up from reference TRBV11-3 and TRBJ2-3): EAGVVQSPRYKIIEKKQPVAFWCNPISGHNTLYWYLQNLGQGPELLIRYENEEAVDDSQLPKDRFSAERLKGVDSTLKIQPAELGDSAVYLCASSLDPGSTDTQYFGPGTRLTVL.

The table lists this clone with a count of one. The chain couples TRBV5-4 to TRBJ1-1; 10 nucleotides agree with TRBD1. CDR1 SGHNT and CDR2 YYREEE come from the germline V gene (reference sequence). This CDR3 region has 14 residues. V gave up 5 bases and J gave up 4 bases; unmatched junction bases: 5. CDR3 sequence (DNA): TGTGCCAGCAGACGACAGGGGGCCCTCACTGAAGCTTTCTTT. Translating gives CASRRQGALTEAFF.

This sequence joins TRBV19 and TRBJ2-7; D is perhaps TRBD1 (5 bases). V was shortened by 4 bases and J by 4 bases, with 8 bases between the two germline ends. CDR3 length: 12 amino acids. The V gene's germline CDR1 is LNHDA and CDR2 SQIVND (reference sequence). The CDR3 nucleotides are TGTGCCAGTAGTAAGGGGCCGTACGAGCAGTACTTC. It is translated as CASSKGPYEQYF.